The entry that follows covers one T cell receptor beta chain sequence. Per the original methods: How many nucleated cells were present was estimated from reference gene primer amplification. Produced via immunoSEQ multiplex PCR; TCRdb's table is partial and in-frame only. V and J calls and clone size are as listed in that table; D and trimming were resolved from the DNA. This sample has 120,000 to 150,000 clones, with about 80% found just once. This entry comes from a study of blood T cell repertoires in COVID-19. Study as a whole: The United States, Italy and Spain were the sources of the acute and convalescent COVID-19 samples. T cells, B-cell-depleted T cells, or PBMCs provided the cDNA or gDNA that served as material.

Germline loops: CDR1 KGHSH, CDR2 LQKENI. The CDR3 runs 16 residues. Trimming removed 4 bases from V and 6 bases from J; junction bases left unmatched: 12. The sample taken for sequencing was peripheral blood. The rearrangement joins TRBV18 to TRBJ2-3; 8 nucleotides line up with TRBD2. The sequence was collected from a human donor in a cohort sampled during active COVID-19. CDR3 sequence reads: CASSLGLAMDVDTQYF. CDR3 nucleotides: TGTGCCAGCTCACTTGGACTAGCTATGGACGTTGATACGCAGTATTTT.